These T cell receptor beta chains were read from a single sample in a study of human T cells and chemical hapten exposure. Each CDR3 protein is one row after TCRdb ran MiXCR on the RACE reads. The profile shows tens of thousands of distinct CDR3 sequences, roughly 8.8% of them singletons. Sequences were derived from whole blood, sampled in connection with sensitization to the hapten diphenylcyclopropenone (DPC). These receptors came from a woman aged 35 to 49 with alopecia areata. Some clones in this sample may be carry-over from other donors' samples. Both conserved end residues are part of each CDR3. D genes are given only for firm matches. Rows may omit the clone size; those that give it use once, few, many or a size class.

d_call	v_call	clone_size	j_call	cdr3_aa	cdr3_nt
-	TRBV6-2/TRBV6-3	few	TRBJ2-5	CASTLRLGGETQYF	TGTGCCAGCACCCTCCGACTGGGTGGAGAGACCCAGTACTTC
-	TRBV7-9	many	TRBJ1-2	CASTSGTLNYGYTF	TGTGCCAGTACCTCCGGGACACTTAACTATGGCTACACCTTC
-	TRBV5-1	many	TRBJ2-2	CASSLMGGAAGELFF	TGCGCCAGCAGCTTGATGGGGGGCGCCGCGGGGGAGCTGTTTTTT
-	TRBV6-2/TRBV6-3	few	TRBJ2-7	CASSVPGDGAYEQYF	TGTGCCAGCAGCGTCCCGGGGGACGGGGCCTACGAGCAGTACTTC
TRBD1	TRBV27	many	TRBJ1-2	CASGRQGASGYTF	TGTGCCAGCGGGCGACAGGGGGCGAGTGGCTACACCTTC
-	TRBV7-2	-	TRBJ2-3	CASSSTGLWGTDTQYF	TGTGCCAGCAGCTCAACCGGCCTCTGGGGCACAGATACGCAGTATTTT
-	TRBV7-9	-	TRBJ2-7	CASSPERQRTLSSYEQYF	TGTGCCAGCAGCCCAGAACGCCAGCGGACACTGAGCTCCTACGAGCAGTACTTC
-	TRBV11-2	few	TRBJ2-7	CASSPNRVPYEQYF	TGTGCCAGCAGCCCAAACAGGGTGCCGTACGAGCAGTACTTC
-	TRBV20-1	few	TRBJ1-5	CSASRDTSWSNQPQHF	TGCAGTGCCTCCCGGGACACCTCCTGGAGCAATCAGCCCCAGCATTTT
TRBD2	TRBV7-2	many	TRBJ2-3	CASSLVKTPRRLLAGGRTDTQYF	TGTGCCAGCAGCTTAGTAAAGACACCAAGACGTCTCTTAGCGGGGGGACGCACAGATACGCAGTATTTT
TRBD2	TRBV6-5	few	TRBJ2-3	CASSYWGGVSTDTQYF	TGTGCCAGCAGTTACTGGGGAGGGGTAAGCACAGATACGCAGTATTTT
TRBD2	TRBV7-2	-	TRBJ2-7	CASSLTSGGTYEQYF	TGTGCCAGCAGCTTGACTAGCGGGGGGACCTACGAGCAGTACTTC
TRBD2	TRBV20-1	few	TRBJ2-4	CSAPPGGGIQYF	TGCAGTGCTCCCCCGGGGGGTGGCATTCAGTACTTC
-	TRBV28	many	TRBJ2-7	CASSSVGQGLPYEQYF	TGTGCCAGCAGTTCGGTGGGCCAGGGGCTGCCCTACGAGCAGTACTTC
TRBD1	TRBV4-3	many	TRBJ1-2	CASSQDRGGGVTYGYTF	TGCGCCAGCAGCCAAGACAGGGGGGGCGGCGTAACCTATGGCTACACCTTC
TRBD1	TRBV6-2/TRBV6-3	few	TRBJ2-5	CASSSRGLQETQYF	TGTGCCAGCAGTTCCAGGGGGCTCCAAGAGACCCAGTACTTC
TRBD1	TRBV6-2/TRBV6-3	many	TRBJ1-2	CASATGGREHF	TGTGCCAGCGCAACAGGGGGCAGGGAACACTTC
-	TRBV20-1	few	TRBJ1-2	CSARKPSAGGVGYTF	TGCAGTGCTCGCAAACCCTCCGCGGGCGGTGTTGGCTACACCTTC
TRBD2	TRBV9	few	TRBJ2-1	CASSGALAGNEQFF	TGTGCCAGCAGCGGCGCCCTAGCGGGCAATGAGCAGTTCTTC
-	TRBV11-1	many	TRBJ2-3	CASSSQGHPSTDTQYF	TGTGCCAGCAGCTCCCAAGGGCATCCTAGCACAGATACGCAGTATTTT
-	TRBV18	few	TRBJ2-7	CASTTVAIGSYEQYF	TGTGCCAGCACTACTGTAGCGATAGGCTCCTACGAGCAGTACTTC
TRBD2	TRBV14	-	TRBJ2-1	CASSHGASGGLRGPNEQFF	TGTGCCAGCAGTCACGGGGCTAGCGGGGGGCTAAGGGGCCCCAATGAGCAGTTCTTC
-	TRBV29-1	-	TRBJ2-2	CSVEDPPNTGELFF	TGCAGCGTTGAAGACCCCCCGAACACCGGGGAGCTGTTTTTT
TRBD1	TRBV4-1	few	TRBJ2-2	CASSQTDRVNTGELFF	TGCGCCAGCAGCCAAACCGACAGGGTAAACACCGGGGAGCTGTTTTTT
TRBD1	TRBV5-1	few	TRBJ2-3	CASSLDRGRNADTQYF	TGCGCCAGCAGCTTGGACAGGGGGCGAAATGCAGATACGCAGTATTTT
-	TRBV3-1	few	TRBJ1-5	CASSPRSLEPQHF	TGTGCCAGCAGCCCAAGATCATTGGAGCCCCAGCATTTT
TRBD2	TRBV10-3	many	TRBJ2-4	CAISVGQGGGGASIQYF	TGTGCCATCAGTGTCGGACAAGGAGGCGGGGGGGCCTCCATTCAGTACTTC
TRBD1	TRBV28	-	TRBJ1-2	CASKIPDRGNYGYTF	TGTGCCAGCAAGATACCGGACAGGGGTAACTATGGCTACACCTTC
-	TRBV29-1	many	TRBJ2-1	CSVTLSSYNEQFF	TGCAGCGTGACACTGAGCTCCTACAATGAGCAGTTCTTC
-	TRBV18	-	TRBJ1-1	CASSPNGDPEAFF	TGTGCCAGCTCACCAAACGGGGACCCTGAAGCTTTCTTT
-	TRBV24-1	-	TRBJ1-5	CATSPDTNPQPQHF	TGTGCCACCAGCCCGGACACGAACCCTCAGCCCCAGCATTTT
TRBD1	TRBV10-3	few	TRBJ1-6	CAIRDDRGYNSPLHF	TGTGCCATCAGGGATGACAGGGGGTATAATTCACCCCTCCACTTT
-	TRBV28	medium-sized	TRBJ2-5	CASSFPAQETQYF	TGTGCCAGCAGTTTCCCAGCCCAAGAGACCCAGTACTTC
-	TRBV2	many	TRBJ1-5	CASSGTETSNQPQHF	TGTGCCAGCAGTGGGACAGAAACTAGCAATCAGCCCCAGCATTTT
-	TRBV2	-	TRBJ1-5	CASSRDFLSSSQPQHF	TGTGCCAGCAGTCGGGACTTCTTAAGTTCCTCTCAGCCCCAGCATTTT
TRBD2	TRBV7-9	many	TRBJ2-2	CASSFRLANTGELFF	TGTGCCAGCAGCTTCAGACTAGCCAACACCGGGGAGCTGTTTTTT
-	TRBV24-1	few	TRBJ1-2	CATSDFDTNYGYTF	TGTGCCACCAGTGATTTCGACACCAACTATGGCTACACCTTC
-	TRBV7-8	many	TRBJ2-5	CASSLGPVATQYF	TGTGCCAGCAGCTTAGGACCGGTGGCCACCCAGTACTTC
-	TRBV11-2	many	TRBJ2-5	CASSLWETQYF	TGTGCCAGCAGCTTATGGGAGACCCAGTACTTC
-	TRBV18	many	TRBJ1-2	CASSPIGDYGYTF	TGTGCCAGCTCACCAATCGGGGACTATGGCTACACCTTC
-	TRBV7-2	many	TRBJ2-7	CASSLGGSVYEQYF	TGTGCCAGCAGCTTAGGAGGCAGCGTCTACGAGCAGTACTTC
-	TRBV19	many	TRBJ2-7	CASSGTVGTRYEQYF	TGTGCCAGTAGCGGGACGGTGGGGACCCGCTACGAGCAGTACTTC
-	TRBV12-3/TRBV12-4	many	TRBJ2-2	CASSFSSFNTGELFF	TGTGCCAGCAGTTTCTCGAGTTTTAACACCGGGGAGCTGTTTTTT
TRBD2	TRBV6-2/TRBV6-3	-	TRBJ2-3	CASSYSSRTLAGLTDTQYF	TGTGCCAGCAGTTACTCTTCCCGCACACTAGCGGGGCTCACAGATACGCAGTATTTT
-	TRBV14	few	TRBJ2-2	CASATWSGELFF	TGTGCCAGCGCCACATGGTCCGGGGAGCTGTTTTTT
-	TRBV5-1	-	TRBJ2-7	CASSVQMAGNDEQYF	TGCGCCAGCAGCGTCCAAATGGCAGGCAACGACGAGCAGTACTTC
-	TRBV6-6	many	TRBJ1-1	CASSYPMAENTEAFF	TGTGCCAGCAGTTACCCCATGGCGGAGAACACTGAAGCTTTCTTT
TRBD1	TRBV18	many	TRBJ2-5	CASSPRTGRQETQYF	TGTGCCAGCTCACCACGGACAGGGCGTCAAGAGACCCAGTACTTC
-	TRBV10-3	many	TRBJ2-7	CAIRTSYEQYF	TGTGCCATCAGAACTTCCTACGAGCAGTACTTC
TRBD1	TRBV4-3	few	TRBJ2-7	CASSRGTGAYEQYF	TGCGCCAGCAGCCGGGGGACAGGAGCCTACGAGCAGTACTTC
TRBD2	TRBV20-1	-	TRBJ2-3	CSARSPTSGTDTQCF	TGCAGTGCTAGATCCCCGACTAGCGGCACAGATACGCAGTGTTTT
TRBD1	TRBV5-1	many	TRBJ1-1	CASSSTGLHTEAFF	TGCGCCAGCAGCTCGACAGGGCTTCACACTGAAGCTTTCTTT
-	TRBV25-1	many	TRBJ1-4	CASSEYPQGRNEKLFF	TGTGCCAGCAGTGAATATCCCCAGGGGCGTAATGAAAAACTGTTTTTT
-	TRBV4-3	many	TRBJ2-3	CASSQDGYSGRDTQYF	TGCGCCAGCAGCCAAGACGGCTACAGTGGAAGAGATACGCAGTATTTT
-	TRBV20-1	few	TRBJ2-7	CSARTANSYEQYF	TGCAGTGCTAGAACCGCGAACTCCTACGAGCAGTACTTC
-	TRBV24-1	many	TRBJ2-3	CATSEGFTDTQYF	TGTGCCACCAGTGAAGGGTTCACAGATACGCAGTATTTT
-	TRBV24-1	once	TRBJ2-7	CATSEGRGYYEQYF	TGTGCCACCTCGGAGGGCAGGGGATACTACGAGCAGTACTTC
TRBD1	TRBV10-3	-	TRBJ2-5	CAISESIGQGPNETQYF	TGTGCCATCAGTGAGTCGATCGGACAGGGACCGAACGAGACCCAGTACTTC
TRBD1	TRBV28	many	TRBJ2-6	CASRRQGAETNVLTF	TGTGCCAGCAGGCGACAGGGGGCGGAGACCAACGTCCTGACTTTC
-	TRBV6-4	-	TRBJ1-6	CASSRQRNSPLHF	TGTGCCAGCAGCAGGCAGAGAAATTCACCCCTCCACTTT